The rows below give T cell receptor beta chains drawn from one sample of a study of blood T cell repertoires in COVID-19. The table came from immunoSEQ multiplex PCR; TCRdb's copy has only in-frame clones and leaves some out. The sample shows 200,000 to 250,000 clones, roughly 86% of them seen only once. What was sequenced was peripheral blood. These receptors all come from a woman aged 60-70 years with acute or convalescent COVID-19. Each CDR3 is given with its conserved first and last residue. A D gene is named only where the DNA matches it firmly. Some rows have no size entry. The others give once, few or many, or a class for an expanded clone.

d_call: TRBD1
j_call: TRBJ1-5
clone_size: many
v_call: TRBV7-8
cdr3_aa: CASRSTGHSNQPQHF

d_call: TRBD2
j_call: TRBJ2-5
clone_size: NA
v_call: TRBV30
cdr3_aa: CAWRGRGLAVQETQYF

d_call: NA
j_call: TRBJ1-2
clone_size: NA
v_call: TRBV5-6
cdr3_aa: CASSSGMETYGYTF

d_call: NA
j_call: TRBJ1-3
clone_size: few
v_call: TRBV28
cdr3_aa: CASSLQFQGNTIYF

d_call: TRBD1
j_call: TRBJ2-3
clone_size: few
v_call: TRBV6-5
cdr3_aa: CASNDRGRTDTQYF

d_call: TRBD1
j_call: TRBJ2-5
clone_size: NA
v_call: TRBV18
cdr3_aa: CASSAGTVETQYF

d_call: TRBD1
j_call: TRBJ2-5
clone_size: NA
v_call: TRBV5-6
cdr3_aa: CASSRASQGEAETQYF

d_call: TRBD1
j_call: TRBJ2-7
clone_size: NA
v_call: TRBV29-1
cdr3_aa: CSVGPRQGKYEQYF

d_call: NA
j_call: TRBJ2-1
clone_size: NA
v_call: TRBV5-6
cdr3_aa: CASSLGGPASYNEQFF

d_call: NA
j_call: TRBJ2-1
clone_size: NA
v_call: TRBV7-3
cdr3_aa: CASSLNPGDNEQFF

d_call: TRBD1
j_call: TRBJ2-5
clone_size: once
v_call: TRBV18
cdr3_aa: CASSPNRGMKETQYF

d_call: NA
j_call: TRBJ2-7
clone_size: NA
v_call: TRBV11-2
cdr3_aa: CASSLGGFYEQYF

d_call: TRBD1
j_call: TRBJ1-4
clone_size: NA
v_call: TRBV6-5
cdr3_aa: CASSYSMGQGVEKLFF

d_call: NA
j_call: TRBJ1-1
clone_size: NA
v_call: TRBV7-3
cdr3_aa: CASSRGASTEAFF

d_call: NA
j_call: TRBJ1-5
clone_size: once
v_call: TRBV19
cdr3_aa: CASSPYSGPTEQPQHF

d_call: NA
j_call: TRBJ1-6
clone_size: NA
v_call: TRBV18
cdr3_aa: CASSLQGNSVVSPLHF